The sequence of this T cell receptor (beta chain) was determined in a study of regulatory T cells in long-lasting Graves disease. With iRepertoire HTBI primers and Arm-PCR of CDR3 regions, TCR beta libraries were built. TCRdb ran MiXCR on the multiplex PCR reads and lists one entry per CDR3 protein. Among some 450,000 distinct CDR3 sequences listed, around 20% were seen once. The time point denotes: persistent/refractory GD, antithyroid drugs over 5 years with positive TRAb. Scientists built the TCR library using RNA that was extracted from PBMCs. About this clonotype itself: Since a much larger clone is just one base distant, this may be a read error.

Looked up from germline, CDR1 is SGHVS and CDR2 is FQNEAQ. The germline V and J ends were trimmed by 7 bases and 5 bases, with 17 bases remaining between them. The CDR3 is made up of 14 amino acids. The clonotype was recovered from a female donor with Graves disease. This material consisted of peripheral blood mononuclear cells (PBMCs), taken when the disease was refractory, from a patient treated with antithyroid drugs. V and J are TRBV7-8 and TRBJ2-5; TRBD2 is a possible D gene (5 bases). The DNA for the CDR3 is TGTGCCAGCACCCTCCGCATTAGCGTGGAGACCCAGTACTTC. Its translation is CASTLRISVETQYF.